This record covers a single T cell receptor beta chain. The data belong to a study of blood T cell repertoires in COVID-19. Losses at the gene ends were 0 bases for V and 3 bases for J; bases not matched to a gene: 6. This CDR3 is 16 amino acids long. Germline V CDR1 and CDR2: SGHAT, FQNNGV. Data came from immunoSEQ multiplex PCR; TCRdb stores just in-frame clones and leaves some out. This sample has under 95,000 clones, with around 87% found just once. The sequence was obtained from an elderly woman with acute or convalescent COVID-19. Sequencing was performed on peripheral blood. V is TRBV11-2 and J is TRBJ1-1; TRBD1 matches at 8 bases. CDR3 loop: CASSLETGGWDTEAFF. The CDR3, as DNA: TGTGCCAGCAGCTTAGAAACAGGGGGGTGGGACACTGAAGCTTTCTTT.